The entry below describes one TCR beta chain. Its antigen remains unidentified. This CDR3 comprises 13 residues. CDR1 MNHEY and CDR2 SVGAGI come from the germline V gene. The V gene lost 6 bases and the J gene lost 5 bases, with 11 bases spanning the gap. Tagging with unique molecular identifiers was a feature of the TCR beta cDNA libraries. The yield from about 1 to 10 million T cells was approximately 500,000 cDNA molecules in total. TCRdb processed the PCR reads anew with MiXCR; each CDR3 protein has one entry. The sample includes 750,000 to 950,000 distinct CDR3 sequences, 46% of them seen just once. This sample is drawn from a study of post-analysis software for immune sequencing data. About the research overall: The disease courses spanned relapsing-remitting, secondary progressive and progressive-relapsing forms of multiple sclerosis. Study observations and caveats: Strong co-clustering by F measure was evident for samples that had been prepared in the same batch. Significantly decreased normalized Chao1 diversity was recorded for multiple sclerosis patients relative to controls. Several TRBV segments (TRBV5-6, TRBV5-1 and TRBV20-1 among them) occurred more frequently in patients than in controls.

The receptor comes from a girl between 5 and 17 years old with multiple sclerosis. This chain connects TRBV6-5 to TRBJ1-5; D gene uncertain. The sequencing sample was made of blood. The CDR3 region has the DNA TGTGCCAGCAGAGAATTCAGCGATCAGCCCCAGCATTTT. This sequence encodes CASREFSDQPQHF.